The TCR beta chain under discussion was sequenced for a study of blood T cell repertoires in COVID-19. Study details: Whether acute or convalescent, the COVID-19 samples came from the United States, Italy and Spain. T cells, B-cell-depleted T cells, or PBMCs provided the cDNA or gDNA that served as material.

V trimming: 4 bases; J trimming: 4 bases; junction bases outside the gene matches: 4. There are 14 residues in the CDR3. Germline V lookup: CDR1 SGHTA, CDR2 FQGNSA. Original processing notes: Amplification with reference gene primers provided the estimates of nucleated cell counts. The assay was immunoSEQ multiplex PCR, and TCRdb's table has in-frame clones only and misses some. V and J calls and clone size follow that table, whereas D and trimming were derived from the DNA. The sample comprises about 230,000 clones, approximately 80% of which are singletons, and around 25% rests with the top ten. The sample comprised peripheral blood. This TCR was sampled from a man aged 35 to 55 with acute or convalescent COVID-19. The chain has TRBV7-2 and TRBJ1-5; 7 bases align to TRBD1. For the CDR3, the DNA is TGTGCCAGCAGCTCGGCGGACAGGAATCAGCCCCAGCATTTT. Translated: CASSSADRNQPQHF.